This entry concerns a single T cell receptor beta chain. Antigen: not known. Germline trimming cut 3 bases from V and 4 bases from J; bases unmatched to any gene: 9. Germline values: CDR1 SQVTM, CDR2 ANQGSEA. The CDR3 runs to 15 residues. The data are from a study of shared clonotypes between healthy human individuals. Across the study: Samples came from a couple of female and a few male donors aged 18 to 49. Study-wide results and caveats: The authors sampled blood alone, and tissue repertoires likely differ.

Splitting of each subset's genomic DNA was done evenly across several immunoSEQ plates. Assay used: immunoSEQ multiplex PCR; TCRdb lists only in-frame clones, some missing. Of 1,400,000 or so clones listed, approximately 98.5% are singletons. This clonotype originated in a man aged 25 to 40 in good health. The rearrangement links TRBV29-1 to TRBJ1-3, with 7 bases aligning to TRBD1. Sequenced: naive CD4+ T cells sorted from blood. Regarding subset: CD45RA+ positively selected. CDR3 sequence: CSVETGMGFGNTIYF. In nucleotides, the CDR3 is TGCAGCGTTGAGACAGGGATGGGATTCGGAAACACCATATATTTT.